Listed below are T cell receptor beta chains from one sample, sequenced in a study of CD8+ T cells in alopecia areata. The data were produced by immunoSEQ multiplex PCR, yet TCRdb's version contains in-frame clones alone and is incomplete. Of about 200,000 clones in the sample, more than 55% were seen once. Sequenced sample: CD8+ T cells sorted from blood. These receptors came from a human donor in good health. Each CDR3 is given with its conserved first and last residue. D genes are given only for firm matches. A row's size may be missing; if present it is once, few, many or a size class.

>TRBV13|-|-|TRBJ1-2
TGTGCCAGCAGCCCAAGGGGGAATGGCTATGGCTACACCTTC
CASSPRGNGYGYTF
>TRBV28|-|-|TRBJ1-1
TGTGCCAGCAGTTTATGGGGGTCTCTAGAAGCTTTCTTT
CASSLWGSLEAFF
>TRBV30|-|-|TRBJ1-2
TGTGCCTGGAGTGTTTTGGGGAACTATGGCTACACCTTC
CAWSVLGNYGYTF
>TRBV4-1|-|-|TRBJ1-1
TGCGCCAGCAGCCCCGGGGCCACGAACACTGAAGCTTTCTTT
CASSPGATNTEAFF
>TRBV19|-|-|TRBJ1-1
TGTGCCAGTAGTATGGGATCGAACACTGAAGCTTTCTTT
CASSMGSNTEAFF
>TRBV2|-|TRBD1|TRBJ2-2
TGTGCCAGCAGTGCAGGGGGCGCTGGCGGGGAGCTGTTTTTT
CASSAGGAGGELFF
>TRBV6-5|-|-|TRBJ2-5
TGTGCCAGCAGTTACTCCCCTAGCGAGGAGACCCAGTACTTC
CASSYSPSEETQYF
>TRBV5-6|-|-|TRBJ1-2
TGTGCCAGCACCATCAACAGGGCTGGCTACACCTTC
CASTINRAGYTF
>TRBV27|-|TRBD1|TRBJ1-2
TGTGCCAGCAGCACAGGGGTGGAGTATGGCTACACCTTC
CASSTGVEYGYTF
>TRBV7-9|-|-|TRBJ2-3
TGTGCCAGCAGCTTCAGCACAGATACGCAGTATTTT
CASSFSTDTQYF
>TRBV4-1|-|-|TRBJ1-1
TGCGCCAGCAGCCCCCCGGGGGGCACTGAAGCTTTCTTT
CASSPPGGTEAFF
>TRBV11-2|few|TRBD1|TRBJ1-1
TGTGCCAGCAGCCATCGAGCCGGGACAGGGAACACTGAAGCTTTCTTT
CASSHRAGTGNTEAFF